This T cell receptor (beta chain) stems from a study of Graves' ophthalmopathy and Graves' hyperthyroidism. In its sample, this clonotype was seen a few times. The CDR3 sequence is 18 residues long. Germline V CDR1 and CDR2: LGHNA, YNFKEQ. V was cut by 0 bases and J by 6 bases, with 20 bases left in between. Scientists amplified the TCR beta CDR3 regions from RNA transcripts. In the first round, RT-PCR was carried out with HTBI primers, and a multiplex PCR formed the second round. Via MiXCR, TCRdb re-called the multiplex PCR reads, giving one row per CDR3 protein. The table shows over a million distinct CDR3 sequences, with about two fifths occurring only once.

The sequence was obtained from an adult man with Graves' hyperthyroidism. The chain combines TRBV4-2 with TRBJ2-2, with D perhaps TRBD1 or TRBD2 (5 bases each). The source material was peripheral blood or thyroid tissue (not recorded which). CDR3 residues: CASSQEVRPIGASGELFF. The CDR3 DNA is TGTGCCAGCAGCCAAGAAGTGAGACCAATCGGGGCCTCCGGGGAGCTGTTTTTT.